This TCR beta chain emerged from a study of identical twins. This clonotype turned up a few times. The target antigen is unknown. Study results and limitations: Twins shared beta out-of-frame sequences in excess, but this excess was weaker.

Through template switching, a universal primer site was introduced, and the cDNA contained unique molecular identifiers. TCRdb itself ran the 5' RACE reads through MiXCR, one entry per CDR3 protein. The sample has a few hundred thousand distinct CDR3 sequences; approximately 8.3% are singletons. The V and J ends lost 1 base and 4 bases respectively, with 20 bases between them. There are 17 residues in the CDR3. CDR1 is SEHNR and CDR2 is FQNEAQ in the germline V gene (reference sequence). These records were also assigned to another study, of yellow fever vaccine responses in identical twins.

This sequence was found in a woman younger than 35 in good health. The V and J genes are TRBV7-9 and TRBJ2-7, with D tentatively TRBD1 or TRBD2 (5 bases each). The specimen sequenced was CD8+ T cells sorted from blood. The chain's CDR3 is CASSLVGAADSPYEQYF. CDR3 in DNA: TGTGCCAGCAGCTTAGTCGGGGCTGCGGACTCTCCATACGAGCAGTACTTC.